This T cell receptor (beta chain) is from a study of blood T cell repertoires in COVID-19. Study-wide context: Material from acute and convalescent COVID-19 was sourced from the United States, Italy and Spain. The cDNA or gDNA used as material had been derived from T cells, B-cell-depleted T cells, or PBMCs.

CDR3 length: 21 amino acids. Germline CDR1 and CDR2: WNHNN and SYGVQD (reference sequence). V was shortened by 6 bases and J by 2 bases, with 32 bases between the two germline ends. Per the study methods: It was from reference gene primer amplification that nucleated cell counts were estimated. Sequencing used immunoSEQ multiplex PCR; TCRdb keeps in-frame clones, though not all of them. V and J calls and clone size follow that table, whereas D and trimming were derived from the DNA. The table shows about 270,000 clones, with 80% to 85% occurring only once. This clone appeared a single time. The TCR was taken from a woman between 55 and 75 years old with active or convalescent COVID-19. V is TRBV10-1 and J is TRBJ1-5; a weak D match, TRBD1 (5 bases). The sample consisted of peripheral blood. This CDR3 reads CASRPLPHSYNIGAGNQPQHF. CDR3 nucleotides: TGCGCCAGCAGACCGCTGCCCCACTCTTATAACATTGGGGCCGGCAATCAGCCCCAGCATTTT.